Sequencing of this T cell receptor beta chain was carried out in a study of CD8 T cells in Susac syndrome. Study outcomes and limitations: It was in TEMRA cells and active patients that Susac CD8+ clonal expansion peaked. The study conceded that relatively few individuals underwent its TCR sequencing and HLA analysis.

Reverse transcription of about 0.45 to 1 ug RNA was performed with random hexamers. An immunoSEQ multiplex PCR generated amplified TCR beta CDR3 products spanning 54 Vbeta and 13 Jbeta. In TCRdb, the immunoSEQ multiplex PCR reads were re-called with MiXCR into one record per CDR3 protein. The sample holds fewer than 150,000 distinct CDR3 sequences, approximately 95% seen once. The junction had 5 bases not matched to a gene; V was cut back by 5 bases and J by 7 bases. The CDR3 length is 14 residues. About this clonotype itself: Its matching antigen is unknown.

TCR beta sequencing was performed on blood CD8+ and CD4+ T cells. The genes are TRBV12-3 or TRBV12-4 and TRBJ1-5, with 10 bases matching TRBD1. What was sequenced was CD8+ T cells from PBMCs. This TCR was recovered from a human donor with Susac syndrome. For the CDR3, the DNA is TGTGCCAGCAGTCCCGGGACAGGGGAACAGCCCCAGCATTTT. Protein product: CASSPGTGEQPQHF.